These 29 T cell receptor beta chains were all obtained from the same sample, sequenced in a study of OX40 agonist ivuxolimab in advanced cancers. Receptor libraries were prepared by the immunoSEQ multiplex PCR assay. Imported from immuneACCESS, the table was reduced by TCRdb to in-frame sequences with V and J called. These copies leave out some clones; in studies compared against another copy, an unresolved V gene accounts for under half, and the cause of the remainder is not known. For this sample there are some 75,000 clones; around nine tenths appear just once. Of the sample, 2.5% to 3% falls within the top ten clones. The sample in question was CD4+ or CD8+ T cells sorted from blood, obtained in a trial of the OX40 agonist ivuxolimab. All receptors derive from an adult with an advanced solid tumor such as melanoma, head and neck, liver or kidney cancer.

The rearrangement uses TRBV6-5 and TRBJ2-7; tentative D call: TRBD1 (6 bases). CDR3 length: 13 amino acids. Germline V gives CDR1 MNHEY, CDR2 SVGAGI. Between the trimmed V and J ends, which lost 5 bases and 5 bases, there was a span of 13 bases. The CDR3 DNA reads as TGTGCCAGCAGTGCCCCGACAGGAAACGAGCAGTACTTC. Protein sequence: CASSAPTGNEQYF.

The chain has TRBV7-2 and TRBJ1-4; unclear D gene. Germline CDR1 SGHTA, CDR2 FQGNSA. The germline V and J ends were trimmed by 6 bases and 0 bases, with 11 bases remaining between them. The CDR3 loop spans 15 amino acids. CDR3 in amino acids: CASRGSVATNEKLFF. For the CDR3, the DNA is TGTGCCAGCAGGGGATCGGTTGCAACTAATGAAAAACTGTTTTTT.

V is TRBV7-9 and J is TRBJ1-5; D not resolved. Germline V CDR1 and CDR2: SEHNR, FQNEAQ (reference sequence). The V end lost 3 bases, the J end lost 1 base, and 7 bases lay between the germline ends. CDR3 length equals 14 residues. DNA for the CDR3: TGTGCCAGCAGCTTTTCACAGAGCAATCAGCCCCAGCATTTT. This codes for CASSFSQSNQPQHF.

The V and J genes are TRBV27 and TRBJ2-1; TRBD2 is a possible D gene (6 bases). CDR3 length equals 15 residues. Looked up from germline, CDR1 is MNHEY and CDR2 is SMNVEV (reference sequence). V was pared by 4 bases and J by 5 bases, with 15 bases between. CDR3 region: CASSSAGRNDNEQFF. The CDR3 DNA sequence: TGTGCCAGCAGTTCTGCAGGGAGGAACGACAATGAGCAGTTCTTC.

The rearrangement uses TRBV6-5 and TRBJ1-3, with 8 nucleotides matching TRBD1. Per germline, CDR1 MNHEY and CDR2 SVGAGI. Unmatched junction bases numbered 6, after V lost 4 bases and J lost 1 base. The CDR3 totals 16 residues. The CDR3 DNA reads TGTGCCAGCAGTTTATACACAGGGGGTTCTGGAAACACCATATATTTT. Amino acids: CASSLYTGGSGNTIYF.

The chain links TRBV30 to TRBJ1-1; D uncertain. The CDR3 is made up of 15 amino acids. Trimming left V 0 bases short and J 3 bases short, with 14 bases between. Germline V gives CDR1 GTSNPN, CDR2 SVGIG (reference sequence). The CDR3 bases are TGTGCCTGGAGTGTTCGGAGCCTGGTCGACACTGAAGCTTTCTTT. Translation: CAWSVRSLVDTEAFF.

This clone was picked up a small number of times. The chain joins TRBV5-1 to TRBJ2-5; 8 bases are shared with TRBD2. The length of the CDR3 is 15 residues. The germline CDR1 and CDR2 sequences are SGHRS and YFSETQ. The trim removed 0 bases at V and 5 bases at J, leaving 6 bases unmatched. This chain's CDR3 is CASSLGGGSSETQYF. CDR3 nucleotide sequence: TGCGCCAGCAGCTTGGGCGGGGGGTCTAGCGAGACCCAGTACTTC.

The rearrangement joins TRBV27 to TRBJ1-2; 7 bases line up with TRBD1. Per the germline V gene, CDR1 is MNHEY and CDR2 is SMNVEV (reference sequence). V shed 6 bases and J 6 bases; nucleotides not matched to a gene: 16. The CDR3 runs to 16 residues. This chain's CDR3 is CASSRLRTGRIHGYTF. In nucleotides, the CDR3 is TGTGCCAGCAGCCGACTTAGGACAGGCCGAATTCATGGCTACACCTTC.

The CDR3 DNA sequence: TGTGCCAGCAGCTTAGAAGCGGGGGGCAGCACAGATACGCAGTATTTT. Its protein is CASSLEAGGSTDTQYF. The chain combines TRBV7-8 with TRBJ2-3, with 9 positions matching TRBD2. The germline CDR1 and CDR2 sequences are SGHVS and FQNEAQ. This CDR3 spans 16 amino acids. Germline trimming cut 1 base from V and 0 bases from J; bases unmatched to any gene: 2.

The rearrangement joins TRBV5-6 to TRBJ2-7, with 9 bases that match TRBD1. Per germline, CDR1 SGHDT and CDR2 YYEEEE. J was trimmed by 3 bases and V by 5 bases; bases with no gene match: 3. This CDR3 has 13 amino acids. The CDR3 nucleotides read TGTGCCAGCAGGAGGACAGGGGTCTACGAGCAGTACGTC. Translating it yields CASRRTGVYEQYV.

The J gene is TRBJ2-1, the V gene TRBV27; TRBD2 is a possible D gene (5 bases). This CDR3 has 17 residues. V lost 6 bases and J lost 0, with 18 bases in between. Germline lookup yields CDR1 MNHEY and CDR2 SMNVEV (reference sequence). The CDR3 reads CASSRDGLQSSYNEQFF. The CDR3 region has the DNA TGTGCCAGCAGCCGTGACGGACTCCAGAGCTCCTACAATGAGCAGTTCTTC.

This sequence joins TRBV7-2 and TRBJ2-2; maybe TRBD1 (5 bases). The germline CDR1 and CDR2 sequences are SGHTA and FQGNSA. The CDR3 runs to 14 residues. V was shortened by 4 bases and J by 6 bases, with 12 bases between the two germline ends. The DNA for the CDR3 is TGTGCCAGCAGCTCTTCCAGGGTAGCCGGGGAGCTGTTTTTT. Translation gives CASSSSRVAGELFF.

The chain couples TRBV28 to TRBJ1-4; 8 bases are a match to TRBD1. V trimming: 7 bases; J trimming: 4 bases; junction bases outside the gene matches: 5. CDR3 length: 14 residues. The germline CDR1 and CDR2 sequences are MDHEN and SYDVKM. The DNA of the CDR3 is TGTGCCAGCACCTCGGGACAGGATAATGAAAAACTGTTTTTT. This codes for CASTSGQDNEKLFF.

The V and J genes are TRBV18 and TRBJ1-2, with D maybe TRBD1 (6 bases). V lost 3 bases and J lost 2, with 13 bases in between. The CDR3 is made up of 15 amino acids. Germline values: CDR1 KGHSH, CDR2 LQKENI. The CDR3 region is CASSPIRDTNYGYTF. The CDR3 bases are TGTGCCAGCTCACCCATTCGGGACACCAACTATGGCTACACCTTC.

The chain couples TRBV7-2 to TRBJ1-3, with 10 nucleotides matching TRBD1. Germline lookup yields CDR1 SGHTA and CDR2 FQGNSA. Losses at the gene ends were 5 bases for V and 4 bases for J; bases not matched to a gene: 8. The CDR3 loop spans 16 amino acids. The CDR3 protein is CASSPQGTGAGNTIYF. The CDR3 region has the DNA TGTGCCAGCAGCCCCCAAGGGACAGGGGCAGGAAACACCATATATTTT.

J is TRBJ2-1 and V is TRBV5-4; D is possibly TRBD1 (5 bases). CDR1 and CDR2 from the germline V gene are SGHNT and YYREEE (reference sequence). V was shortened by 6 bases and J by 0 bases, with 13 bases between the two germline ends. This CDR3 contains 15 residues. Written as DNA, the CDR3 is TGTGCCAGCAAACCGGACATGAGCTCCTACAATGAGCAGTTCTTC. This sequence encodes CASKPDMSSYNEQFF.

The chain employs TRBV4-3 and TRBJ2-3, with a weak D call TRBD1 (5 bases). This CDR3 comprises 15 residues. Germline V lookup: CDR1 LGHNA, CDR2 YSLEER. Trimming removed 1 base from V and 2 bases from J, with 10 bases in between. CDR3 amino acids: CASSQGGAPTDTQYF. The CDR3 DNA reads TGCGCCAGCAGCCAAGGGGGCGCCCCCACAGATACGCAGTATTTT.

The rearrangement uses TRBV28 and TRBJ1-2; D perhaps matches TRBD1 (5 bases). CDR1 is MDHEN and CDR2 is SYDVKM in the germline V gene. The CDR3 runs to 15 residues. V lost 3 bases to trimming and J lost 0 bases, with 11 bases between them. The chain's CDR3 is CASSFSGTANYGYTF. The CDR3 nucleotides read TGTGCCAGCAGTTTCTCTGGGACGGCTAACTATGGCTACACCTTC.

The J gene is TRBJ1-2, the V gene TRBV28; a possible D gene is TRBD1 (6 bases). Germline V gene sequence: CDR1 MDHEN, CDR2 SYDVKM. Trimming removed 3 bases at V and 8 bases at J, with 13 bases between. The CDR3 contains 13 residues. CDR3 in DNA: TGTGCCAGCAGTTTTCGGGGGGCGAGGGGCTACACCTTC. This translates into CASSFRGARGYTF.

Here the CDR3 reads CASSYRPSGRETQYF. Here the CDR3 DNA reads TGTGCCAGCAGTTACAGGCCTAGCGGGCGGGAGACCCAGTACTTC. The V call is TRBV6-5, the J call TRBJ2-5; TRBD2 aligns across 8 bases. This CDR3 is built from 15 residues. Germline CDR1 MNHEY, CDR2 SVGAGI. Unmatched junction bases numbered 7, after V lost 2 bases and J lost 5 bases.

The CDR3 bases are TGTGCCACCAGCGGAGCGACAGGGGACTATGGCTACACCTTC. This sequence encodes CATSGATGDYGYTF. The rearrangement uses TRBV15 and TRBJ1-2, with 8 bases that match TRBD1. The CDR3 runs 14 residues. With V trimmed by 5 bases and J by 3 bases, 5 bases remained unmatched. The germline CDR1 and CDR2 sequences are LNHNV and YYDKDF (reference sequence).

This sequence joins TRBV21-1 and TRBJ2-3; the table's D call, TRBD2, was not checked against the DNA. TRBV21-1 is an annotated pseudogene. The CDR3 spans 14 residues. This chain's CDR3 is CASSPRTSTDTQYF. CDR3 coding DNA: TGTGCCAGCAGCCCCCGGACTAGTACAGATACGCAGTATTTT.

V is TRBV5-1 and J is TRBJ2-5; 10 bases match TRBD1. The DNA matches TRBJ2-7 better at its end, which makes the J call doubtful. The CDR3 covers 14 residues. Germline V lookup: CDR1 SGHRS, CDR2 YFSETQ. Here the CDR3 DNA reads TGCGCCAGCAGCTTCGGGACAGGGGCTTACGAGCAGTACTTC. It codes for CASSFGTGAYEQYF.

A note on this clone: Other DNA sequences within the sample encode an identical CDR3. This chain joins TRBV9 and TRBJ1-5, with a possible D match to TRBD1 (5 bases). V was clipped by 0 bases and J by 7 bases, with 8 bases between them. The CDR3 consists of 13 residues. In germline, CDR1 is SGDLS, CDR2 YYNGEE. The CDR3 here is CASSVGGGQPQHF. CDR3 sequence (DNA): TGTGCCAGCAGCGTAGGTGGGGGGCAGCCCCAGCATTTT. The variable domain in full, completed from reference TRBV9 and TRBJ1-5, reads DSGVTQTPKHLITATGQRVTLRCSPRSGDLSVYWYQQSLDQGLQFLIQYYNGEERAKGNILERFSAQQFPDLHSELNLSSLELGDSALYFCASSVGGGQPQHFGDGTRLSIL.

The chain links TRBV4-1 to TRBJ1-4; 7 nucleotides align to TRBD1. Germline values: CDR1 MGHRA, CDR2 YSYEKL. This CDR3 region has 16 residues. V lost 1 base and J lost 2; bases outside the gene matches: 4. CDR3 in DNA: TGCGCCAGCAGCCAAGGAACAGGGGTGACTAATGAAAAACTGTTTTTT. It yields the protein CASSQGTGVTNEKLFF.

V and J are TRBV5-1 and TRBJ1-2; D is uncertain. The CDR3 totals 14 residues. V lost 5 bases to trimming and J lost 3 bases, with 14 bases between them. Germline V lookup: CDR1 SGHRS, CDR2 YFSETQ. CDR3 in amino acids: CASSVGLIHYGYTF. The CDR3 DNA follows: TGCGCCAGCAGTGTTGGTCTCATACACTATGGCTACACCTTC.

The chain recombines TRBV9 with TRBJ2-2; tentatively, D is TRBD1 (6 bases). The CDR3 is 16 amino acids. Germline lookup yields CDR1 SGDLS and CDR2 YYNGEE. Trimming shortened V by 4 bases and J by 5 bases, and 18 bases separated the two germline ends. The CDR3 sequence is CASSQRTTGRTGELFF. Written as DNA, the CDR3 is TGTGCCAGCAGCCAACGTACAACAGGGCGAACCGGGGAGCTGTTTTTT.

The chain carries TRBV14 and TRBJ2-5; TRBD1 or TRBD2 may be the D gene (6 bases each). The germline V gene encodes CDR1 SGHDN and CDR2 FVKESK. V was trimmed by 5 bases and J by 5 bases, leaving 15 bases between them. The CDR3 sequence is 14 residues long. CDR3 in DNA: TGTGCCAGCAGCGAAAGTGGGGGGCGGGAGACCCAGTACTTC. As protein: CASSESGGRETQYF.

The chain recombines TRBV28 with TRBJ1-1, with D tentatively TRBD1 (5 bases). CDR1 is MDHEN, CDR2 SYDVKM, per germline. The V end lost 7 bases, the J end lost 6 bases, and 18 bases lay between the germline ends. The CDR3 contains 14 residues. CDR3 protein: CASTLGLRTAEAFF. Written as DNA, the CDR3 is TGTGCCAGCACTCTGGGACTCCGGACCGCTGAAGCTTTCTTT.